The 18 T cell receptor beta chains reported below all come from one sample, sequenced in a study of Ad26.COV2.S vaccination and SARS-CoV-2 variants (dated by TCRdb to the early 2020s). The library came from the immunoSEQ multiplex PCR assay. Sourced from immuneACCESS, this table was stored by TCRdb with only in-frame sequences that have V and J called. A share of the clones is absent; for the studies checked, an unresolved V gene accounts for under half, and the remainder has no known explanation. The table for this sample lists roughly 700,000 clones; more than 80% of them were counted only once. The top ten hold about 1.5% of the sample. The treatment or condition label here, explained by the study, means: around 19 received Ad26.COV2.S at low or high dose, single or two shots; about 5 received placebo; per-sample allocation not given. For vaccine and placebo recipients, repertoires were sequenced using samples collected on day 63 after the first injection.

The material sequenced was peripheral blood, taken in a trial of Ad26.COV2.S vaccine versus placebo. These TCRs come from a person between 18 and 65 years old who received the Ad26.COV2.S COVID-19 vaccine or a placebo.

V is TRBV5-4 and J is TRBJ2-1; 11 bases are a match to TRBD1. The CDR3 runs 14 residues. The junction had 3 bases not matched to a gene; V was cut back by 3 bases and J by 7 bases. Germline CDR1 SGHNT, CDR2 YYREEE (reference sequence). As DNA, the CDR3 is TGTGCCAGCAGCTGGGACAGGGGGGGAAATGAGCAGTTCTTC. Translation gives CASSWDRGGNEQFF.

The V and J genes are TRBV5-4 and TRBJ1-4; 8 bases line up with TRBD1. CDR1 is SGHNT, CDR2 YYREEE, per germline (reference sequence). V shed 0 bases, J shed 4 bases, and the junction held 2 bases outside the gene matches. This CDR3 is 15 amino acids long. CDR3 DNA: TGTGCCAGCAGCTTGGGGGGACAGGATAATGAAAAACTGTTTTTT. Amino acids: CASSLGGQDNEKLFF.

The chain couples TRBV2 to TRBJ2-5; 9 nucleotides match TRBD2. The length of the CDR3 is 14 residues. In germline, CDR1 is SNHLY, CDR2 FYNNEI. V dropped 2 bases and J dropped 3; count of bases not matched to a gene: 1. The CDR3 bases are TGTGCCAGCAGTGAATCTAGCGGGGAAGAGACCCAGTACTTC. The encoded protein is CASSESSGEETQYF.

The chain recombines TRBV27 with TRBJ2-3; 10 bases fit TRBD2. The germline CDR1 and CDR2 sequences are MNHEY and SMNVEV (reference sequence). This CDR3 has 17 amino acids. The V gene end was trimmed by 5 bases and the J gene end by 1 base; junction bases not matched to a gene: 9. CDR3 coding DNA: TGTGCCAGCAGTACACTCTCTAGCGGGAGTGGCACAGATACGCAGTATTTT. Its translation is CASSTLSSGSGTDTQYF.

V usage is TRBV10-3 and J usage is TRBJ1-1; D not certain. The CDR3 has 11 residues. The ends were cut back, 2 bases at V and 11 bases at J, with 9 bases in the middle. From germline, CDR1 is ENHRY and CDR2 SYGVKD. CDR3 sequence: CAISEGGSAFF. CDR3 sequence (DNA): TGTGCCATCAGTGAGGGTGGTTCGGCTTTCTTT.

This rearrangement joins TRBV6-6 to TRBJ1-5; possible D gene TRBD1, 5 bases. With 9 bases removed from V and 0 bases from J, the gap between germline ends came to 15 bases. Looked up from germline, CDR1 is MNHNY and CDR2 is SVGAGI (reference sequence). The CDR3 has 15 amino acids. CDR3 residues: CASARQGDSNQPQHF. Here the CDR3 DNA reads TGTGCCAGTGCCAGGCAGGGAGATAGCAATCAGCCCCAGCATTTT.

This clone was detected once. The chain uses TRBV19 and TRBJ2-7; the match to TRBD1 covers 10 bases. The CDR3 has 15 amino acids. Trimming removed 7 bases from V and 2 bases from J; junction bases left unmatched: 8. Germline V gives CDR1 LNHDA, CDR2 SQIVND (reference sequence). This chain's CDR3 is CASTPGQGSPYEQYF. The CDR3 nucleotides read TGTGCCAGTACACCGGGACAGGGGAGTCCCTACGAGCAGTACTTC.

The sample holds one count of this clone. The rearrangement joins TRBV18 to TRBJ1-2; D possibly corresponds to TRBD1 (5 bases). The V end lost 6 bases, the J end lost 2 bases, and 13 bases lay between the germline ends. CDR3 length equals 14 residues. Germline CDR1 KGHSH, CDR2 LQKENI. CDR3 bases: TGTGCCAGCTCCCACGGGACGGCGAACTATGGCTACACCTTC. Its translation: CASSHGTANYGYTF.

This clone has a single count. This sequence joins TRBV13 and TRBJ1-6, with TRBD1 as a possible D gene (5 bases). The ends were cut back, 6 bases at V and 0 bases at J, with 12 bases in the middle. Germline CDR1 PRHDT, CDR2 FYEKMQ (reference sequence). The CDR3 is made up of 16 amino acids. The CDR3 DNA is TGTGCCAGCAGTCCGTGGGGGAGCTCCTATAATTCACCCCTCCACTTT. Residues: CASSPWGSSYNSPLHF.

The chain links TRBV29-1 to TRBJ2-1; weak D call: TRBD2 (6 bases). There are 14 residues in the CDR3. Germline lookup yields CDR1 SQVTM and CDR2 ANQGSEA. V shed 4 bases and J shed 6 bases, with 16 bases lying between them. CDR3 protein: CSVVGGVGANEQFF. CDR3 nucleotides: TGCAGCGTTGTGGGGGGAGTCGGGGCCAATGAGCAGTTCTTC.

This chain joins TRBV5-1 and TRBJ1-1; D might be TRBD1 (5 bases). Trimming cost V 0 bases and J 2 bases, with 14 bases left between them. The germline CDR1 and CDR2 sequences are SGHRS and YFSETQ. CDR3 length: 16 amino acids. In DNA, the CDR3 is TGCGCCAGCAGCTTGGGACCTATAGGACAAAACACTGAAGCTTTCTTT. It is translated as CASSLGPIGQNTEAFF.

The J gene is TRBJ2-1, the V gene TRBV6-5; D gene ambiguous. The germline gives CDR1 MNHEY, CDR2 SVGAGI. CDR3 length: 14 amino acids. V lost 6 bases and J lost 1, with 10 bases in between. Here the CDR3 reads CASSPHQSYNEQFF. The CDR3 DNA follows: TGTGCCAGCAGCCCACACCAATCCTACAATGAGCAGTTCTTC.

The CDR3 region is CASSSTGTYGTDTQYF. DNA of the CDR3: TGTGCCAGCAGTTCCACCGGGACTTACGGCACAGATACGCAGTATTTT. The V and J genes are TRBV13 and TRBJ2-3, with D perhaps TRBD2 (6 bases). Trimming took off 6 bases at V and 1 base at J, with 17 bases between the two ends. This CDR3 is 16 amino acids long. Germline CDR1 PRHDT, CDR2 FYEKMQ (reference sequence).

With respect to this clone: The sample has other DNA sequences that encode this CDR3 too. The V and J genes are TRBV12-3 or TRBV12-4 and TRBJ1-4; tentatively, D is TRBD1 (5 bases). The CDR3 spans 13 residues. With 6 bases removed from V and 5 bases from J, the gap between germline ends came to 10 bases. CDR3 region: CASSRQPNEKLFF. The CDR3 bases are TGTGCCAGCAGCAGACAGCCCAATGAAAAACTGTTTTTT.

J is TRBJ2-3 and V is TRBV2; perhaps TRBD2 as D (6 bases). Trimming left V 4 bases short and J 1 base short, with 12 bases between. The CDR3 runs 15 residues. Germline V CDR1 and CDR2: SNHLY, FYNNEI. The CDR3 nucleotides are TGTGCCAGCAGTGGGGTGGCTAGCGGCACAGATACGCAGTATTTT. Residues: CASSGVASGTDTQYF.

This chain joins TRBV10-3 and TRBJ2-1, with 9 bases aligning to TRBD1. This CDR3 is 13 amino acids long. Per the germline V gene, CDR1 is ENHRY and CDR2 is SYGVKD. The V gene end was trimmed by 10 bases and the J gene end by 7 bases; junction bases not matched to a gene: 8. This CDR3 is CATLDRGRNEQFF. The CDR3 DNA follows: TGTGCCACCCTGGACAGGGGAAGAAATGAGCAGTTCTTC.

The chain recombines TRBV7-9 with TRBJ1-5; no clear D. The V end was cut by 4 bases, the J end by 4 bases, with 11 bases between. CDR3 size: 14 residues. Looked up from germline, CDR1 is SEHNR and CDR2 is FQNEAQ (reference sequence). The CDR3 coding sequence is TGTGCCAGCAGCTCGGGTGGGCGGAATCAGCCCCAGCATTTT. Translated, it gives CASSSGGRNQPQHF.

Regarding this clone: Within the sample, other DNA sequences also encode this same CDR3. The chain couples TRBV18 to TRBJ1-1; 7 positions match TRBD1. The junction had 0 bases not matched to a gene; V was cut back by 4 bases and J by 1 base. CDR3 size: 13 residues. Looked up from germline, CDR1 is KGHSH and CDR2 is LQKENI. The CDR3 DNA reads TGTGCCAGCTCACGGGACAGGAACACTGAAGCTTTCTTT. Translated: CASSRDRNTEAFF.